What follows are 9 T cell receptor beta chains derived from one specimen sequenced in a study of cytomegalovirus exposure and HLA in healthy donors. Measured with immunoSEQ multiplex PCR; TCRdb has only the in-frame clones, and not every one. The data show around 130,000 clones, 70% to 90% seen once. Source material: PBMCs. The source is a woman in her 30s in good health and CMV-seronegative.

A few counts support this clone. The chain uses TRBV6-6 and TRBJ2-7, with 11 bases matching TRBD2. The CDR3 has 15 residues. CDR1 and CDR2 from the germline V gene are MNHNY and SVGAGI (reference sequence). V shed 6 bases and J 3 bases; nucleotides not matched to a gene: 7. CDR3 loop: CASRGGLAEFYEQYF. The CDR3 nucleotides read TGTGCCAGCAGGGGGGGACTAGCGGAGTTCTACGAGCAGTACTTC.

The chain employs TRBV7-8 and TRBJ2-7, with D perhaps TRBD2 (5 bases). Germline CDR1 reads SGHVS; CDR2 reads FQNEAQ. The CDR3 sequence is 16 residues long. V lost 1 base and J lost 0, with 13 bases in between. CDR3 coding DNA: TGTGCCAGCAGCTTAGAGGGCACGGGATCCTCCTACGAGCAGTACTTC. It encodes CASSLEGTGSSYEQYF.

The rearrangement joins TRBV20-1 to TRBJ1-1; possibly TRBD1 for D (6 bases). The V end was cut by 7 bases, the J end by 1 base, with 7 bases between. This CDR3 spans 11 amino acids. Per germline, CDR1 DFQATT and CDR2 SNEGSKA (reference sequence). The DNA of the CDR3 is TGCAGTGTACAGGGGAACACTGAAGCTTTCTTT. Its translation is CSVQGNTEAFF.

The chain links TRBV19 to TRBJ1-1, with D perhaps matching TRBD1 (6 bases). Trimming removed 9 bases from V and 1 base from J, with 9 bases in between. This CDR3 spans 12 amino acids. Germline lookup yields CDR1 LNHDA and CDR2 SQIVND (reference sequence). This CDR3 reads CASLGQNTEAFF. CDR3 sequence (DNA): TGTGCCAGCTTGGGACAGAACACTGAAGCTTTCTTT.

The chain couples TRBV12-5 to TRBJ2-2; 8 positions agree with TRBD1. J was trimmed by 3 bases and V by 7 bases; bases with no gene match: 7. This CDR3 is built from 15 residues. CDR1 and CDR2 from the germline V gene are LGHNT and FRNRAP. The CDR3 sequence is CASDPGGWDTGELFF. As DNA, the CDR3 is TGTGCTAGTGATCCAGGGGGCTGGGACACCGGGGAGCTGTTTTTT. The full variable domain, in which reference TRBV12-5 and TRBJ2-2 provide the parts outside the CDR3, is DARVTQTPRHKVTEMGQEVTMRCQPILGHNTVFWYRQTMMQGLELLAYFRNRAPLDDSGMPKDRFSAEMPDATLATLKIQPSEPRDSAVYFCASDPGGWDTGELFFGEGSRLTVL.

This sequence joins TRBV6-5 and TRBJ2-3, with 8 nucleotides matching TRBD2. The CDR3 is 13 residues long. J gave up 1 base and V 8 bases, and 2 bases lay outside the gene matches. Germline loops: CDR1 MNHEY, CDR2 SVGAGI. The CDR3 bases are TGTGCCAGCTGTAGCGGGGGCACAGATACGCAGTATTTT. Translating gives CASCSGGTDTQYF.

The chain is built from TRBV4-3 and TRBJ1-1; D is possibly TRBD1 (6 bases). The CDR3 length is 15 residues. Germline V lookup: CDR1 LGHNA, CDR2 YSLEER. Trimming removed 4 bases from V and 5 bases from J, with 17 bases in between. The CDR3 sequence is CASSPRSGQGTEAFF. CDR3 sequence (DNA): TGCGCCAGCAGCCCCCGCTCGGGGCAGGGGACTGAAGCTTTCTTT.

This clone was counted a single time. The chain has TRBV9 and TRBJ2-7, with TRBD2 matching over 7 bases. After removal of 3 bases from V and 0 bases from J, the junction contained 6 bases not matched to a gene. The germline gives CDR1 SGDLS, CDR2 YYNGEE. CDR3 length: 15 residues. Written as DNA, the CDR3 is TGTGCCAGCAGCGCCGCCGGGGGGAGCTCCTACGAGCAGTACTTC. Its translation is CASSAAGGSSYEQYF.

Only a few counts were recorded for this clone. The genes are TRBV7-2 and TRBJ2-7; possible D gene TRBD1, 5 bases. CDR3 length: 14 residues. V lost 0 bases, J lost 2 bases, and 8 bases lay in between. Germline V gene lookup returns CDR1 SGHTA and CDR2 FQGNSA. In DNA form, the CDR3 reads TGTGCCAGCAGCTTAGCCGGACAAGCCTACGAGCAGTACTTC. This translates into CASSLAGQAYEQYF.